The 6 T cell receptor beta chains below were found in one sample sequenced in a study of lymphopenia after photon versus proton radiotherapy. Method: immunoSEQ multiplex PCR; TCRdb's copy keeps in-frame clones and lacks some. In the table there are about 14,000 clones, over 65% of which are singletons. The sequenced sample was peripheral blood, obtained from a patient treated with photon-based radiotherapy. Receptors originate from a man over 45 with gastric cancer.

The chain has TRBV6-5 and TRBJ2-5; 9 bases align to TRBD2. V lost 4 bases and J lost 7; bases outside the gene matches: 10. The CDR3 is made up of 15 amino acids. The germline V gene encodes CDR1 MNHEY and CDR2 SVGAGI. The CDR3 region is CASSSGIAGVGTQYF. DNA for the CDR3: TGTGCCAGCAGTTCGGGGATAGCGGGAGTTGGGACCCAGTACTTC.

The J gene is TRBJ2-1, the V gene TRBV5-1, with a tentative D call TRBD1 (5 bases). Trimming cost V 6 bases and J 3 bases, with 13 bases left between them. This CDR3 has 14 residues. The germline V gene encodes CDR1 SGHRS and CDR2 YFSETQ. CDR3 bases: TGCGCCAGCACGAATCAGGGTATCTACAATGAGCAGTTCTTC. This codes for CASTNQGIYNEQFF.

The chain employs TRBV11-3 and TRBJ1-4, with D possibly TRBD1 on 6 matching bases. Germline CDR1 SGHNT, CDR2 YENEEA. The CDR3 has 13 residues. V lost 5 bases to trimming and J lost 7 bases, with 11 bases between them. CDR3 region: CASSEQGGEKLFF. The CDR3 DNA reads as TGTGCCAGCAGCGAACAGGGTGGTGAAAAACTGTTTTTT.

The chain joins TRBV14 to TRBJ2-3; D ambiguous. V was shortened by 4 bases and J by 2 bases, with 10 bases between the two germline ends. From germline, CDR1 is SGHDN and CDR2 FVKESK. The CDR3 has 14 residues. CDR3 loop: CASSLRVVTDTQYF. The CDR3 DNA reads TGTGCCAGCAGCCTCCGGGTCGTCACAGATACGCAGTATTTT.

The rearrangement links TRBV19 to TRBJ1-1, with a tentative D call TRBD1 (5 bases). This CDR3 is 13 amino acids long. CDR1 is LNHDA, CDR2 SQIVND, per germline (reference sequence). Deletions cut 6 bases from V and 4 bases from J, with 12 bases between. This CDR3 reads CASRQGGGTEAFF. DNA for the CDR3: TGTGCCAGTAGGCAGGGTGGGGGCACTGAAGCTTTCTTT.

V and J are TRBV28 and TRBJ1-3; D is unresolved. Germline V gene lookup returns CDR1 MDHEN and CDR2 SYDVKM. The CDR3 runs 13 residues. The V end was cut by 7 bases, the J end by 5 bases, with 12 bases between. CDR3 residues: CASNQALRNTIYF. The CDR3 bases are TGTGCCAGCAATCAGGCCCTGAGAAACACCATATATTTT. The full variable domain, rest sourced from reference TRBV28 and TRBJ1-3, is DVKVTQSSRYLVKRTGEKVFLECVQDMDHENMFWYRQDPGLGLRLIYFSYDVKMKEKGDIPEGYSVSREKKERFSLILESASTNQTSMYLCASNQALRNTIYFGEGSWLTVV.